Listed below are T cell receptor beta chains from one sample, sequenced in a study of T cells in Graves' hyperthyroidism and ophthalmopathy. Each CDR3 protein is one row after TCRdb ran MiXCR on the multiplex PCR reads. Here the sample spans under 350,000 distinct CDR3 sequences, 15% to 20% being singletons. The sample was blood. The receptors here all came from a woman aged 50 to 60 with Graves' hyperthyroidism. Each CDR3 is given with its conserved first and last residue. Fields, in order: CDR3 protein, J gene, V gene.

CDR3aa: CARGLAYNEQFF
j_gene: TRBJ2-1
v_gene: TRBV2

CDR3aa: CASSSSVGGGREAFF
j_gene: TRBJ1-1
v_gene: TRBV7-9

CDR3aa: CASRIGQGDTEAFF
j_gene: TRBJ1-1
v_gene: TRBV6-1

CDR3aa: CASSSRGTSYEQYF
j_gene: TRBJ2-7
v_gene: TRBV28

CDR3aa: CASSQQGPTDTQYF
j_gene: TRBJ2-3
v_gene: TRBV11-2

CDR3aa: CASSGFVGDRTGETQYF
j_gene: TRBJ2-5
v_gene: TRBV25-1

CDR3aa: CSARERQGRAYNSPLHF
j_gene: TRBJ1-6
v_gene: TRBV20-1

CDR3aa: CASSYRGGDQPQHF
j_gene: TRBJ1-5
v_gene: TRBV6-5

CDR3aa: CASSPEEQGGQYF
j_gene: TRBJ2-3
v_gene: TRBV11-3

CDR3aa: CAWSFYNEQFF
j_gene: TRBJ2-1
v_gene: TRBV30

CDR3aa: CASSPLVGIGGSTDTQYF
j_gene: TRBJ2-3
v_gene: TRBV14

CDR3aa: CASRDSSGNTIYF
j_gene: TRBJ1-3
v_gene: TRBV19

CDR3aa: CASSRQGNTDTQYF
j_gene: TRBJ2-3
v_gene: TRBV9

CDR3aa: CAWSVRGYEQYF
j_gene: TRBJ2-7
v_gene: TRBV30

CDR3aa: CASRFQREGDTQYF
j_gene: TRBJ2-3
v_gene: TRBV7-8

CDR3aa: CSASETYNSPLHF
j_gene: TRBJ1-6
v_gene: TRBV20-1